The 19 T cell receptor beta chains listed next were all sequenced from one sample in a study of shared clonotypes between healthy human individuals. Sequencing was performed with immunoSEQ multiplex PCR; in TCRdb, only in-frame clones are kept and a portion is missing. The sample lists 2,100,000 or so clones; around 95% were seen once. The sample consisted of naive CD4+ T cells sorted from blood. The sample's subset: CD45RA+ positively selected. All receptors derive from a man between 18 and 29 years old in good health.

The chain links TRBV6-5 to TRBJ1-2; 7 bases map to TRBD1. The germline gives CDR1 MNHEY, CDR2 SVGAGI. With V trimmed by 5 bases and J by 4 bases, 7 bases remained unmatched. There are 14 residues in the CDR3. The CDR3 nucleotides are TGTGCCAGCAGTGGGACAGCCGGTGGCTATGGCTACACCTTC. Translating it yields CASSGTAGGYGYTF.

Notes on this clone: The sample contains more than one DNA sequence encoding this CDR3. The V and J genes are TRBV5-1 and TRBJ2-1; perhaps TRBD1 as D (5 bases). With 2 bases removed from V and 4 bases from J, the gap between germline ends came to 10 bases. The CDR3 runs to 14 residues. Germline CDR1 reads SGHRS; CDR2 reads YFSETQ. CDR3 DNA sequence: TGCGCCAGCAGCTTAGGACAAGTTTACAATGAGCAGTTCTTC. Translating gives CASSLGQVYNEQFF.

The CDR3 DNA is TGTGCCAGCAGTGCCGAAGACACCGGGGAGCTGTTTTTT. Its protein is CASSAEDTGELFF. V and J are TRBV2 and TRBJ2-2; D ambiguous. The germline V gene encodes CDR1 SNHLY and CDR2 FYNNEI. V was shortened by 4 bases and J by 3 bases, with 6 bases between the two germline ends. The CDR3 runs 13 residues.

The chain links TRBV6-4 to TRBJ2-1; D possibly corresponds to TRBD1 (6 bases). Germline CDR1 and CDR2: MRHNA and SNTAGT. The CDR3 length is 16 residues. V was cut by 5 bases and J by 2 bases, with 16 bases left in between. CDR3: CASSTQGPGAYNEQFF. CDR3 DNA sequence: TGTGCCAGCAGTACTCAGGGGCCCGGAGCCTACAATGAGCAGTTCTTC.

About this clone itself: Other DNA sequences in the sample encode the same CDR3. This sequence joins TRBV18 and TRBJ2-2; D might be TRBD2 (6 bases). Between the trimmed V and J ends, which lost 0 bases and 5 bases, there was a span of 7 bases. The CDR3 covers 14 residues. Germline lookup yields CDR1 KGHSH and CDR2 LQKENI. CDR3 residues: CASSPPGGTGELFF. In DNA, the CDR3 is TGTGCCAGCTCACCACCTGGAGGGACCGGGGAGCTGTTTTTT.

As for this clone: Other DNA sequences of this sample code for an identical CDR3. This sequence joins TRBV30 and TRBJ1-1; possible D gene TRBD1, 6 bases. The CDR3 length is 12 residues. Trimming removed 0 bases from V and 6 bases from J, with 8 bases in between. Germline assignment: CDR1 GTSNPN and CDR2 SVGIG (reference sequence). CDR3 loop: CAWSVQGPEAFF. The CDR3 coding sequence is TGTGCCTGGAGTGTACAGGGACCTGAAGCTTTCTTT.

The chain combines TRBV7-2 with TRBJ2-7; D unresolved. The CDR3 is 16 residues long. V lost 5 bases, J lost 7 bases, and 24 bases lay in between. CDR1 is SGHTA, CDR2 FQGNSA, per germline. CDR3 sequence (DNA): TGTGCCAGCAGCCCCAGCCCTCCCCTTACCTTGGGGGAGCAGTACTTC. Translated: CASSPSPPLTLGEQYF.

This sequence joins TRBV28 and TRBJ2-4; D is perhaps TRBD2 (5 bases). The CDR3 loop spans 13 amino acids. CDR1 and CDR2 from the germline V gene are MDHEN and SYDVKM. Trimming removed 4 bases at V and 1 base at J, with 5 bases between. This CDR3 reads CASSSGAKNIQYF. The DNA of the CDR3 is TGTGCCAGCAGTTCGGGGGCCAAAAACATTCAGTACTTC.

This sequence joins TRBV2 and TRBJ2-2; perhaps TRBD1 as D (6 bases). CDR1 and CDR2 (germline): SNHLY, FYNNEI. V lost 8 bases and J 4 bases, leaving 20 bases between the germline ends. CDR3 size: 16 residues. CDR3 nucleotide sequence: TGTGCCAGCGACCAACAGGGATCGGAGACCACCGGGGAGCTGTTTTTT. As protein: CASDQQGSETTGELFF.

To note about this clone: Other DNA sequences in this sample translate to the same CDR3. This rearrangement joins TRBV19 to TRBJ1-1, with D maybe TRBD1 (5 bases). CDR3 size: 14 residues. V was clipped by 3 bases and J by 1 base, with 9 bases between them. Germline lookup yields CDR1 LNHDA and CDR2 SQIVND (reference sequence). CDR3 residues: CASSIQGGNTEAFF. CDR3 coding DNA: TGTGCCAGTAGTATTCAGGGAGGGAACACTGAAGCTTTCTTT.

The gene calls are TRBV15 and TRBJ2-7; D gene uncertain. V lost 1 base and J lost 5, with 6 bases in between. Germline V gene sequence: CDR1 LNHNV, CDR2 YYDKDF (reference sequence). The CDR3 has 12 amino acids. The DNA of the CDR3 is TGTGCCACCAGCAGAGGAGTTGACGAGCAGTACTTC. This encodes CATSRGVDEQYF.

The CDR3 region has the DNA TGCGCCAGCAGCCAAGAGGGGACAGGGGTTGGCACTGAAGCTTTCTTT. Amino acids: CASSQEGTGVGTEAFF. The chain is built from TRBV4-1 and TRBJ1-1, with TRBD1 matching over 10 bases. The CDR3 spans 16 residues. The V segment lost 0 bases and the J segment 4 bases; nucleotides outside the gene matches: 5. The germline V gene encodes CDR1 MGHRA and CDR2 YSYEKL.

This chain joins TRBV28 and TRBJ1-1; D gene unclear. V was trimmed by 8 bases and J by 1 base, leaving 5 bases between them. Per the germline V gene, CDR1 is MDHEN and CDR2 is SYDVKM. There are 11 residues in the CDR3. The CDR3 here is CASHQNTEAFF. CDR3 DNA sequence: TGTGCCAGCCACCAGAACACTGAAGCTTTCTTT.

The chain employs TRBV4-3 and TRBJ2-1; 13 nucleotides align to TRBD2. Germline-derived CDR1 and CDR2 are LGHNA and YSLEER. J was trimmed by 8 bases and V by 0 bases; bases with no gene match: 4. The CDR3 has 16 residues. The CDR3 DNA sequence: TGCGCCAGCAGCCAAGATTGGACTAGCGGGAGCTATGAGCAGTTCTTC. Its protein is CASSQDWTSGSYEQFF.

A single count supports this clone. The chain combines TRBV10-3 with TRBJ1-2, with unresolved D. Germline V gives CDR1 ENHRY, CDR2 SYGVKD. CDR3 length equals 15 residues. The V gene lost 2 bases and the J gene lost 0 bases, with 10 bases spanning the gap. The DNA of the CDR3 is TGTGCCATCAGTGAGGGGGAGACAACTAACTATGGCTACACCTTC. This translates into CAISEGETTNYGYTF.

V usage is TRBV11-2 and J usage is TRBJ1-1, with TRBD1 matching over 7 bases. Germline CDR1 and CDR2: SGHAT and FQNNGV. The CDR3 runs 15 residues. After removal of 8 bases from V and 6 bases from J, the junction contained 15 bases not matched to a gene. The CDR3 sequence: CASSPRGDSGAEAFF. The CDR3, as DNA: TGTGCCAGCTCTCCAAGGGGGGACAGCGGCGCTGAAGCTTTCTTT.

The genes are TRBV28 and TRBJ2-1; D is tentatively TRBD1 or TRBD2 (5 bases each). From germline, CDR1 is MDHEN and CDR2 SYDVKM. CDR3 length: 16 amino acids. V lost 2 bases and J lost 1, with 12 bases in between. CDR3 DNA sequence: TGTGCCAGCAGTTTAGGGGGACCCCTATCCTACAATGAGCAGTTCTTC. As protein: CASSLGGPLSYNEQFF.

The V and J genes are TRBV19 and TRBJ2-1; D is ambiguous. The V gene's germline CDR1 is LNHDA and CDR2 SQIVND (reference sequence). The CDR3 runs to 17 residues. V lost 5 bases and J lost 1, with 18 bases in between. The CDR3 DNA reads TGTGCCAGTAGTCCCGCCGGGCCCCGGAGATCCTACAATGAGCAGTTCTTC. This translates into CASSPAGPRRSYNEQFF.

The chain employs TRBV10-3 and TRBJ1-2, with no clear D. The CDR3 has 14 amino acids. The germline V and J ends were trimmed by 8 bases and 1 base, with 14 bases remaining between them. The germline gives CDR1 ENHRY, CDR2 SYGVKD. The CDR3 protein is CAISHSPHNYGYTF. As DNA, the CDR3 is TGTGCCATCTCCCATTCCCCCCATAACTATGGCTACACCTTC.